The clone carrying this T cell receptor beta chain was seen at least ten times. The antigen remains undetermined. These data belong to a study of early T cells in non-severe SARS-CoV-2 infection. Study context: Sequencing input comprised bulk RNA from unsorted whole blood; chain pairing was not available.

Molecules of cDNA were individually given unique molecular identifiers that were attached to them. TCRdb analysed the 5' RACE reads with MiXCR anew, one entry per CDR3 protein. The sample includes 40,000 to 55,000 distinct CDR3 sequences, less than 15% seen only once; the top ten take more than 8.5%. Germline loops: CDR1 MNHEY, CDR2 SVGEGT. This CDR3 comprises 13 residues. J lost 8 bases, V lost 2 bases, and 5 bases had no gene match. The study's findings and limits: VDJdb-based matching was biased toward anti-spike CD8 responses and missed private and CD4 specificities.

This clonotype was obtained from an adult who was a healthcare worker with PCR-confirmed SARS-CoV-2 infection or an uninfected control (not recorded which). The chain is built from TRBV6-2 or TRBV6-3 and TRBJ1-1; 7 positions agree with TRBD1. The sequencing sample was made of whole blood. The CDR3 spells CASSYQGTVEAFF. The CDR3 coding sequence is TGTGCCAGCAGTTACCAGGGGACAGTAGAAGCTTTCTTT.